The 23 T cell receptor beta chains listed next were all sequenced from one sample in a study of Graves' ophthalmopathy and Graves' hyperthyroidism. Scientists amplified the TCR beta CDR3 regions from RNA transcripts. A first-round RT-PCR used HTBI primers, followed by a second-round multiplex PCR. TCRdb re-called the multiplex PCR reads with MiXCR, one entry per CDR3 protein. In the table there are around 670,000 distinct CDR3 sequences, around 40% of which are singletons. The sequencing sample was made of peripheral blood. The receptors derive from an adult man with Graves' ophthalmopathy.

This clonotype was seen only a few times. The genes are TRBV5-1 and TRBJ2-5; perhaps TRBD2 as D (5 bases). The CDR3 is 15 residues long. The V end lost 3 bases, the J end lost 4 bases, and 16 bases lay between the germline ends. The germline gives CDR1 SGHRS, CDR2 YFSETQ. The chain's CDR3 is CASSSLAIRGETQYF. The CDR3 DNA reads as TGCGCCAGCAGCTCTTTGGCAATTCGGGGAGAGACCCAGTACTTC.

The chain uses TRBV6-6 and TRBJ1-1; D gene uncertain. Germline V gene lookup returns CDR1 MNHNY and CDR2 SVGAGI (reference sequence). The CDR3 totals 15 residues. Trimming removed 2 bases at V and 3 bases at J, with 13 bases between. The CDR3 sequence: CASSYSGHWDTEAFF. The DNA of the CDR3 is TGTGCCAGCAGTTACAGCGGCCATTGGGACACTGAAGCTTTCTTT.

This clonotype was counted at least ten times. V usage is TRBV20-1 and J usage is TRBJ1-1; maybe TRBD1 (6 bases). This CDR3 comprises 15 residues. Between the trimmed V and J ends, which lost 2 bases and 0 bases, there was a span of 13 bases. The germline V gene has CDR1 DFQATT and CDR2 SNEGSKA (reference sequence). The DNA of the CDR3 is TGCAGTGCTAGACCCAAAACAGGGTTGAACACTGAAGCTTTCTTT. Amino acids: CSARPKTGLNTEAFF.

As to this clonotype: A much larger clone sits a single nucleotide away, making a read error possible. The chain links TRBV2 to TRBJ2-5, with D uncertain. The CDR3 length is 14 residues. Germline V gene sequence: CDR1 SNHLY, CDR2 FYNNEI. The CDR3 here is CGSSGVAQKETQYF. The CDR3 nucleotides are TGTGGCAGCAGTGGGGTTGCACAAAAAGAGACCCAGTACTTC. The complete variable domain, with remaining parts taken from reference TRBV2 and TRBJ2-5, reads EPEVTQTPSHQVTQMGQEVILRCVPISNHLYFYWYRQILGQKVEFLVSFYNNEISEKSEIFDDQFSVERPDGSNFTLKIRSTKLEDSAMYFCGSSGVAQKETQYFGPGTRLLVL.

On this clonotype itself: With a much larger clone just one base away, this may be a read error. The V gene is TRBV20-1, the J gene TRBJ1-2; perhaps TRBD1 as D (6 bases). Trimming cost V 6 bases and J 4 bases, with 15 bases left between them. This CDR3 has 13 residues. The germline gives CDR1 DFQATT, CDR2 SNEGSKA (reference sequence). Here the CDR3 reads CSAHDRGAYGYTF. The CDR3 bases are TGCAGTGCCCACGATCGGGGGGCCTATGGCTACACCTTC.

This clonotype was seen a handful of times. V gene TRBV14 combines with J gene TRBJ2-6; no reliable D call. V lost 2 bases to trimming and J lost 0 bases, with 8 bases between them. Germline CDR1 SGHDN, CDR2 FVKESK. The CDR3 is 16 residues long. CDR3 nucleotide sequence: TGTGCCAGCAGCCAATACACCGGCTCTGGGGCCAACGTCCTGACTTTC. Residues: CASSQYTGSGANVLTF.

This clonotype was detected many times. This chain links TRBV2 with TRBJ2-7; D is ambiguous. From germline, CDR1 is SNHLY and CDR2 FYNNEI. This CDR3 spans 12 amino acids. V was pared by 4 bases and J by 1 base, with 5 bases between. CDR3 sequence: CASSADSYEQYF. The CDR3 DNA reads TGTGCCAGCAGTGCGGATTCCTACGAGCAGTACTTC.

This chain's CDR3 is CAISYRTADEQYF. CDR3 nucleotides: TGTGCCATCAGTTACCGGACAGCGGACGAGCAGTACTTC. This rearrangement joins TRBV10-3 to TRBJ2-7; D is possibly TRBD1 (6 bases). This CDR3 contains 13 residues. The germline V and J ends were trimmed by 5 bases and 5 bases, with 13 bases remaining between them. CDR1 is ENHRY and CDR2 is SYGVKD in the germline V gene.

The CDR3 protein is CASTKSGEVNTEAFF. In DNA, the CDR3 is TGTGCCAGTACAAAATCAGGGGAAGTGAACACTGAAGCTTTCTTT. The chain uses TRBV25-1 and TRBJ1-1; a weak D match, TRBD1 (6 bases). V lost 9 bases, J lost 0 bases, and 17 bases lay in between. Germline CDR1 and CDR2: MGHDK and SYGVNS. This CDR3 region has 15 residues.

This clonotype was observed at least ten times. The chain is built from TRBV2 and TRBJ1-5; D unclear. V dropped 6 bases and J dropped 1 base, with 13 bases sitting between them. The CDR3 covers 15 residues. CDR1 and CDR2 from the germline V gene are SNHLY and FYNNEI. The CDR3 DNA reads TGTGCCAGCAGAGACAATGTAGTAAGCAATCAGCCCCAGCATTTT. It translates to CASRDNVVSNQPQHF.

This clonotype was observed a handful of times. The CDR3 loop is CSVEGTGAHRNTEAFF. Written as DNA, the CDR3 is TGCAGCGTTGAAGGGACAGGGGCGCATAGGAACACTGAAGCTTTCTTT. The chain uses TRBV29-1 and TRBJ1-1; 9 nucleotides agree with TRBD1. Germline loops: CDR1 SQVTM, CDR2 ANQGSEA. V was clipped by 1 base and J by 1 base; unmatched bases: 7. This CDR3 contains 16 residues. Combining the CDR3 with reference TRBV29-1 and TRBJ1-1 gives the whole variable domain SAVISQKPSRDICQRGTSLTIQCQVDSQVTMMFWYRQQPGQSLTLIATANQGSEATYESGFVIDKFPISRPNLTFSTLTVSNMSPEDSSIYLCSVEGTGAHRNTEAFFGQGTRLTVV.

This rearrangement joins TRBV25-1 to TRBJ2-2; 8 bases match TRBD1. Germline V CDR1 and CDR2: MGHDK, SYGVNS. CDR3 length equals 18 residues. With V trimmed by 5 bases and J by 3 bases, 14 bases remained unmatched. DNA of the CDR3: TGTGCCAGCAGTTATACTACGGGGACAGGACATTACACCGGGGAGCTGTTTTTT. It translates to CASSYTTGTGHYTGELFF.

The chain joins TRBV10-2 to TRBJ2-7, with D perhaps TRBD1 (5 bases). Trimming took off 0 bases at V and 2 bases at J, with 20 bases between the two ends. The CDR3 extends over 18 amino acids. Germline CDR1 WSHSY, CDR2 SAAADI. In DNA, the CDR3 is TGCGCCAGCAGTGAGTCGGAATTGAGACAGTCAGTAACCTACGAGCAGTACTTC. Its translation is CASSESELRQSVTYEQYF.

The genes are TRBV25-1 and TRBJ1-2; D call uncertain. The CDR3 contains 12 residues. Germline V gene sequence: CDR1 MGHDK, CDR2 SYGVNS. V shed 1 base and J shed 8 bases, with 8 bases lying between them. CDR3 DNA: TGTGCCAGCAGTGAATGGGTTCGAGGCTACACCTTC. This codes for CASSEWVRGYTF.

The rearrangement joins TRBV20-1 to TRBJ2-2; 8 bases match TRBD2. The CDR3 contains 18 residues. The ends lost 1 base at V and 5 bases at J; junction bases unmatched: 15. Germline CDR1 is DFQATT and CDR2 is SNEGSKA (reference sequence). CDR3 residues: CSARARGGMSTGTGELFF. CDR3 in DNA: TGCAGTGCTAGAGCCCGGGGGGGCATGTCAACGGGGACCGGGGAGCTGTTTTTT.

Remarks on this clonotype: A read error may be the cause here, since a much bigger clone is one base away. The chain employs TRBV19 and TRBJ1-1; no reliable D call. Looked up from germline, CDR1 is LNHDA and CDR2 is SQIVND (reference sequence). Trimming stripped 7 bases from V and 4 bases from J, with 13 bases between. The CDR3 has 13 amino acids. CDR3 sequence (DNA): TGTGCCAGTACCACCGCGCGGCCCACTGAAGCTTTCTTT. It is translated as CASTTARPTEAFF. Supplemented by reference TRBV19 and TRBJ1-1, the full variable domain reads DGGITQSPKYLFRKEGQNVTLSCEQNLNHDAMYWYRQDPGQGLRLIYYSQIVNDFQKGDIAEGYSVSREKKESFPLTVTSAQKNPTAFYLCASTTARPTEAFFGQGTRLTVV.

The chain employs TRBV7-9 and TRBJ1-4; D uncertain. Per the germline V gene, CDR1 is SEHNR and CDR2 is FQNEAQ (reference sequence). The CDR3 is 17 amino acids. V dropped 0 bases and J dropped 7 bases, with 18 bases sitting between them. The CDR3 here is CASSLASRTTVLEKLFF. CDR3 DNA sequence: TGTGCCAGCAGCTTAGCTTCCCGGACGACGGTCCTTGAAAAACTGTTTTTT.

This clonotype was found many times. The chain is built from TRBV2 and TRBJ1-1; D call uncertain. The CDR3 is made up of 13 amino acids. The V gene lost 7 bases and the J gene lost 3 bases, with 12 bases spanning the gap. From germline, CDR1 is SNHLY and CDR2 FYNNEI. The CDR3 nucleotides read TGTGCCAGCAACCCCGGGCGAGACACTGAAGCTTTCTTT. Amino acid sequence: CASNPGRDTEAFF.

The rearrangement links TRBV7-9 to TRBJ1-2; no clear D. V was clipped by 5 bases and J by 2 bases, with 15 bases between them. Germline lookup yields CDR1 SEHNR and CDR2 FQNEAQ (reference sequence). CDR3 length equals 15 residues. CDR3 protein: CASSQEAALNYGYTF. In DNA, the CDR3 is TGTGCCAGCAGCCAAGAGGCGGCATTAAACTATGGCTACACCTTC.

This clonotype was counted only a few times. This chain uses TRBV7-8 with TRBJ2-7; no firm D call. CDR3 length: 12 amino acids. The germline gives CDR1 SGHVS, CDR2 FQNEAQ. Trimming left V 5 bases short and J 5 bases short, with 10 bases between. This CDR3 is CASSRGFNEQYF. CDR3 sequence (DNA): TGTGCCAGCAGCCGTGGTTTTAACGAGCAGTACTTC.

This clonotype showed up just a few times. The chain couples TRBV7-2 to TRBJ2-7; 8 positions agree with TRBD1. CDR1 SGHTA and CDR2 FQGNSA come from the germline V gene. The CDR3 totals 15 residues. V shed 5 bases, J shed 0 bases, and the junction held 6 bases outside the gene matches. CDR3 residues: CASSTNRGSSYEQYF. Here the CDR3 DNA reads TGTGCCAGCAGCACCAACAGGGGGAGCTCCTACGAGCAGTACTTC.

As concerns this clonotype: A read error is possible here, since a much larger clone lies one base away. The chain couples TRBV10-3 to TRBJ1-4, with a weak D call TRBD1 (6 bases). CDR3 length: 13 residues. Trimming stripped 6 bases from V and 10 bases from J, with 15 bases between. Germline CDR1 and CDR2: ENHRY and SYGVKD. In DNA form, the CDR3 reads TGTGCCATCAGACCTCCAGGGGACGCAAAACTGTTTTTT. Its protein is CAIRPPGDAKLFF.

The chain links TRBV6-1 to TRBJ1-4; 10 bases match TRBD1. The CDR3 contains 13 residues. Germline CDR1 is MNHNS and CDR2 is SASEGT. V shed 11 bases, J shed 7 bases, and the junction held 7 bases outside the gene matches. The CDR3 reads CAGGGTGAEKLFF. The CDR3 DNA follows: TGTGCCGGGGGTGGGACAGGGGCTGAAAAACTGTTTTTT.